This T cell receptor (beta chain) appears in the sequencing data of a study of T cell responses to AZD1222 COVID-19 vaccine. Germline loops: CDR1 SNHLY, CDR2 FYNNEI. Losses at the gene ends were 2 bases for V and 8 bases for J; bases not matched to a gene: 15. This CDR3 is built from 17 residues. As concerns this clone: The antigen is undetermined.

Study findings and constraints: White British ancestry dominated among donors, who included more females, and clonal diversity was possibly underestimated. Of the AZD1222 recipients, only 5 to 7 were seropositive at baseline. Of spike-specific TCRs, nearly half reportedly target regions left unmutated in variants.

The method was immunoSEQ multiplex PCR; TCRdb's version includes in-frame clones alone and lacks a portion of them. The sample lists some 150,000 clones; 92% were seen once. The chain recombines TRBV2 with TRBJ1-2; 9 bases are shared with TRBD1. The sequence was collected from an adult in good health. This sample comprised peripheral blood, obtained on day 0 of AZD1222 vaccination. The CDR3 sequence: CASSEFSGQGKARGYTF. The CDR3 DNA reads TGTGCCAGCAGTGAATTTAGCGGACAGGGGAAAGCGCGGGGCTACACCTTC.